These T cell receptor beta chains were read from a single sample in a study of blood T cell repertoires in COVID-19. Clones were sequenced by immunoSEQ multiplex PCR, and TCRdb holds only the in-frame ones, with some missing. The sample has under 250,000 clones; roughly four fifths are singletons. The sequenced material came from peripheral blood. Every receptor here comes from a woman aged 55-75 years with acute or convalescent COVID-19. Each CDR3 is given without its conserved first and last residue.

cdr3_aa | v_call | cdr3_length
ASRTGTSSETQY | TRBV5-5 | 12
ASSVVHQGAEAF | TRBV9 | 12
ASSLSAGGRYETQY | TRBV7-6 | 14
ASSTLGQGSYGYT | TRBV19 | 13
ASSQEAGGRYNEQF | TRBV4-2 | 14
ASSPGQGAWGYT | TRBV7-2 | 12
ASSLRDRKVYEQY | TRBV5-8 | 13
ASSERDSSSPLH | TRBV18 | 12
ASSIGRGINQPQH | TRBV6-5 | 13
ASTLSGAGDHYGYT | TRBV4-1 | 14